This T cell receptor (beta chain) came from a study of post-analysis software for immune sequencing data. Study as a whole: Included courses were relapsing-remitting and secondary progressive multiple sclerosis; progressive-relapsing multiple sclerosis was also included.

With regard to this clonotype: As yet, its antigen is unknown.

The study's findings and limits: Those with multiple sclerosis, the patient group, showed significantly lower normalized Chao1 diversity than controls. Those samples that were prepared in the same batch co-clustered strongly by F measure. The five TRBV segments detected at higher frequency in patients than in controls included TRBV5-6, TRBV5-1 and TRBV20-1.

V lost 5 bases and J 12 bases, leaving 12 bases between the germline ends. The CDR3 totals 11 residues. CDR1 is SGHKS, CDR2 YYEKEE, per germline (reference sequence). TCR beta cDNA libraries had unique molecular identifiers. Input amounts of roughly 0.85 to 10 million T cells were used. These gave around 500,000 cDNA molecules, so each molecule approximated one T cell. TCRdb independently ran MiXCR on the PCR reads; one entry per CDR3 protein. The sample holds 650,000 to 900,000 distinct CDR3 sequences, 46% seen once. The sequence came from a girl aged 5 to 17 with multiple sclerosis. The chain has TRBV5-5 and TRBJ2-1; D not certain. Sequencing was performed on blood. CDR3 nucleotide sequence: TGTGCCAGCAGTTACCGCGAAGCGCAGTTCTTC. This gives the protein CASSYREAQFF.